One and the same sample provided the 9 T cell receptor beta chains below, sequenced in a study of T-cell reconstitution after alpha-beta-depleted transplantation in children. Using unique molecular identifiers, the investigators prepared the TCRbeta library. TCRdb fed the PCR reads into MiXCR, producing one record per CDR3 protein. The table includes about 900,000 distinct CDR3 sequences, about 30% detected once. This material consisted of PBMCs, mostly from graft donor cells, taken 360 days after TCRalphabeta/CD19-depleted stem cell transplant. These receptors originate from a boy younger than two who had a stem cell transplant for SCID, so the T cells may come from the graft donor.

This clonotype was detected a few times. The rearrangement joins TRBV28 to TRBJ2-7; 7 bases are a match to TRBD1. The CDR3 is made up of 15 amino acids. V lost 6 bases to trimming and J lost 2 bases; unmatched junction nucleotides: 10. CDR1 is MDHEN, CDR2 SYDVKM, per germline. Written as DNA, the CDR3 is TGTGCCAGCAGGACGACAGGGACCCCGACCTACGAGCAGTACTTC. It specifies CASRTTGTPTYEQYF. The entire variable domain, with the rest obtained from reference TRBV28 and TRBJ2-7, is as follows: DVKVTQSSRYLVKRTGEKVFLECVQDMDHENMFWYRQDPGLGLRLIYFSYDVKMKEKGDIPEGYSVSREKKERFSLILESASTNQTSMYLCASRTTGTPTYEQYFGPGTRLTVT.

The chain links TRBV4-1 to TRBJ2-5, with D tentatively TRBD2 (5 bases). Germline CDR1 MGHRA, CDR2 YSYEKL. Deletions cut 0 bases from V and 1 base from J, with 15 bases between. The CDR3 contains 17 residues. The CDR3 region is CASSQDTPPLAQETQYF. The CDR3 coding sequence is TGCGCCAGCAGCCAAGATACCCCACCCCTAGCCCAAGAGACCCAGTACTTC.

CDR3 protein: CSAEDRASYEQYF. The CDR3 DNA reads TGCAGTGCTGAAGACAGGGCCTCCTACGAGCAGTACTTC. This chain connects TRBV20-1 to TRBJ2-7, with 7 nucleotides matching TRBD1. The CDR3 runs to 13 residues. Germline V CDR1 and CDR2: DFQATT, SNEGSKA (reference sequence). The ends lost 5 bases at V and 0 bases at J; junction bases unmatched: 4.

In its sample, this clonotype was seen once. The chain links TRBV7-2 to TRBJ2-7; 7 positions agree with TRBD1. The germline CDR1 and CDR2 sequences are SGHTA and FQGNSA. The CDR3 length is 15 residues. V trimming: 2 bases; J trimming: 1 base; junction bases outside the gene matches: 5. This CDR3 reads CASSLTWDRSYEQYF. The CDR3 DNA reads TGTGCCAGCAGCTTAACCTGGGACAGATCCTACGAGCAGTACTTC.

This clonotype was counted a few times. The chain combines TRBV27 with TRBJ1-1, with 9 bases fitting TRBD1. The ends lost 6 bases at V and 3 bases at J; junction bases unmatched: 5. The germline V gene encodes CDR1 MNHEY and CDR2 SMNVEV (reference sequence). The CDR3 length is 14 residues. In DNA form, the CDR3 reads TGTGCCAGCAGACGACAGGGGGTACACACTGAAGCTTTCTTT. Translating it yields CASRRQGVHTEAFF.

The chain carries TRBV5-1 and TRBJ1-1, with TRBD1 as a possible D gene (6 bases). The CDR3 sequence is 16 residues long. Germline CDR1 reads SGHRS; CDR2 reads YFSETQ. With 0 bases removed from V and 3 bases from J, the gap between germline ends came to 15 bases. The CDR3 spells CASSLDGRGSDTEAFF. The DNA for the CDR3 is TGCGCCAGCAGCTTGGATGGCAGGGGTAGCGACACTGAAGCTTTCTTT.

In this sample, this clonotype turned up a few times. CDR3 bases: TGCGCCAGCAGCCAAGATTGGGGGGTGATGAGGGATACGCAGTATTTT. Amino acids: CASSQDWGVMRDTQYF. The chain joins TRBV4-1 to TRBJ2-3; a possible D gene is TRBD2 (6 bases). Germline V gene sequence: CDR1 MGHRA, CDR2 YSYEKL. V shed 0 bases and J shed 6 bases, with 16 bases lying between them. The length of the CDR3 is 16 residues.

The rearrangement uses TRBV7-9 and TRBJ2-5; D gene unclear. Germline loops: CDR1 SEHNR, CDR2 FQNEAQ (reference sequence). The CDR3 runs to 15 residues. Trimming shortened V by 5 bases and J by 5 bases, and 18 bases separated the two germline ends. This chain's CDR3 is CASSPTVGRSETQYF. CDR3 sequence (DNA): TGTGCCAGCAGCCCAACAGTGGGCCGATCGGAGACCCAGTACTTC.

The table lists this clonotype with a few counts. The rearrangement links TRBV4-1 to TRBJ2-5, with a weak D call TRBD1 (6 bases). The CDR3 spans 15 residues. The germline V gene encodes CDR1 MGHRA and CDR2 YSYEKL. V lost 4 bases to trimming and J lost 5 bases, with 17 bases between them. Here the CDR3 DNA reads TGCGCCAGCAGCCTCCTCGGAGGAAGGGGGGAGACCCAGTACTTC. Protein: CASSLLGGRGETQYF.